The rows below give T cell receptor beta chains drawn from one sample of a study of T cell responses to AZD1222 COVID-19 vaccine. Produced via immunoSEQ multiplex PCR; TCRdb's table is partial and in-frame only. The data contain more than 120,000 clones, 88% of them seen just once; the ten biggest clones take up 4.5% to 5.5%. The specimen comprised peripheral blood, sampled 28 days after the second dose of the MenACWY control vaccine. The receptors here all came from an adult who received the MenACWY meningococcal vaccine as a control. CDR3s leave out the opening cysteine and the closing phenylalanine or tryptophan. Clone sizes are given selectively: once, few, many, or a class where the clone is expanded.

cdr3_length | j_call | v_call | clone_size | cdr3_aa
11 | TRBJ2-1 | TRBV5-1 | - | ASSSTGGYEQF
19 | TRBJ1-5 | TRBV12-5 | - | ASGLVPSPGTASYSNQPQH
15 | TRBJ1-4 | TRBV19 | - | ASSIGRGRTTNEKLF
11 | TRBJ1-2 | TRBV12-3/TRBV12-4 | once | ASSPRGHYGYT
12 | TRBJ1-2 | TRBV7-3 | - | ASSLDPGNYGYT
12 | TRBJ1-1 | TRBV18 | once | ASSASGLNTEAF
11 | TRBJ1-1 | TRBV28 | - | ASSPGQGTEAF
12 | TRBJ1-1 | TRBV7-9 | - | ASSRQGAQTEAF
13 | TRBJ2-1 | TRBV6-6 | - | ASSYAEYSYNEQF
14 | TRBJ1-4 | TRBV10-3 | - | AISEFRTGSIEKLF
13 | TRBJ1-6 | TRBV2 | - | ASSEKEARNSPLH
11 | TRBJ1-6 | TRBV30 | - | AWSVGRDSPLH
11 | TRBJ1-2 | TRBV30 | - | AWSLGGDYGYT
12 | TRBJ1-6 | TRBV5-6 | - | ASSLTGDYSPLH
12 | TRBJ2-1 | TRBV20-1 | - | SASLRSSYNEQF
13 | TRBJ2-7 | TRBV5-1 | - | ASSTTGRTSYEQY
14 | TRBJ1-3 | TRBV9 | - | ASSLQRGLSGNTIY
14 | TRBJ1-2 | TRBV11-2 | - | ASSSLRDRGTYGYT
11 | TRBJ2-7 | TRBV18 | - | ASSPTPGGEQY